A selection of T cell receptor beta chains follows, all from one sample in a study of early T cells in non-severe SARS-CoV-2 infection. Using its own MiXCR run on the 5' RACE reads, TCRdb lists one record per CDR3 protein. Among 75,000 to 100,000 distinct CDR3 sequences listed, about 16% were seen once. Sequenced: whole blood. Receptor source: an adult who was a healthcare worker with PCR-confirmed SARS-CoV-2 infection or an uninfected control (not recorded which). Both conserved end residues are part of each CDR3. D genes are given only for firm matches. Size values are once, few and many counts, or a class for expanded clones, and some rows have none.

size	D	J	V	DNA	CDR3
NA	TRBD1	TRBJ1-5	TRBV28	TGTGCCAGCACCTCTGGCCAGGGGGAACAGCCCCAGCATTTT	CASTSGQGEQPQHF
NA	NA	TRBJ2-1	TRBV20-1	TGCAGTGGCAGTCGTGAAGGTCAAAATTTTGAGCAGTTCTTC	CSGSREGQNFEQFF
many	NA	TRBJ2-4	TRBV9	TGTGCCAGCAGCGGGGCCCAAGGGGACATTCAGTACTTC	CASSGAQGDIQYF
once	TRBD2	TRBJ2-2	TRBV6-5	TGTGCCAGCACTGGACTAGCGGGACGCACCGGGGAGCTGTTTTTT	CASTGLAGRTGELFF
few	NA	TRBJ2-5	TRBV5-1	TGCGCCAGCAGCTTGGATAGGGTGGAGGAGACCCAGTACTTC	CASSLDRVEETQYF
few	NA	TRBJ2-1	TRBV7-9	TGTGCCAGCAGCCCGGGCCCGTATGAGCAGTTCTTC	CASSPGPYEQFF
NA	NA	TRBJ2-4	TRBV20-1	TGCAGTGCTAGGAAGGGGGTTCAAAACATTCAGTACTTC	CSARKGVQNIQYF
few	NA	TRBJ2-2	TRBV4-2	TGTGCCAGCAGCCAAGAGGGCAGGGGCCTTAACACCGGGGAGCTGTTTTTT	CASSQEGRGLNTGELFF
few	TRBD1	TRBJ2-4	TRBV24-1	TGTGCCGGACCCTCGACAGGGATCCGCCGCCTAGCCAAAAACATTCAGTACTTC	CAGPSTGIRRLAKNIQYF
NA	NA	TRBJ1-1	TRBV5-5	TGTGCCAGAAAACATGAAGAGGCTGAAGCTTTCTTT	CARKHEEAEAFF
once	NA	TRBJ2-3	TRBV20-1	TGCAGTGCTAGAGATTCTTCGGGTTCACGGACAGATACGCAGTATTTT	CSARDSSGSRTDTQYF
NA	NA	TRBJ2-1	TRBV24-1	TGTGCCACCAGTGACGACAGACTAACGGGACTCGACAATGAGCAGTTCTTC	CATSDDRLTGLDNEQFF
many	NA	TRBJ2-3	TRBV9	TGTGCCAGCAGTCTCGTGGGTTCAGATACGCAGTATTTT	CASSLVGSDTQYF
NA	NA	TRBJ1-5	TRBV19	TGTGCCAGTAGCGACCCTACTCAGCCCCAGCATTTT	CASSDPTQPQHF
few	NA	TRBJ1-2	TRBV4-1	TGCGCCAGCAGTGCTAAAGCTAACTATGGCTACACCTTC	CASSAKANYGYTF
few	NA	TRBJ1-3	TRBV7-9	TGTGCCAGCAGCTTAGTGGTGGGATCTGGAAACACCATATATTTT	CASSLVVGSGNTIYF
NA	NA	TRBJ2-1	TRBV6-5	TGTGCCAGCAGTCCAGGGAAGAGCTCCTACAATGAGCAGTTCTTC	CASSPGKSSYNEQFF
many	NA	TRBJ1-1	TRBV5-4	TGTGCCAGCAGGCTCCTTGGGGCGCCGGAGGTAGCTTTCTTT	CASRLLGAPEVAFF
NA	NA	TRBJ1-4	TRBV28	TGTGCCAGCAGTCTAGCATCCCAAGACAGCTATAATGAAAAACTGTTTTTT	CASSLASQDSYNEKLFF
few	NA	TRBJ1-5	TRBV5-6	TGTGCCAGCAGCTTGGGGGAGCGGTGGCCCCAGCATTTT	CASSLGERWPQHF
NA	NA	TRBJ2-7	TRBV2	TGTGCCAGCATAGGGGTTCCCTCCTACGAGCAGAACTTC	CASIGVPSYEQNF
NA	TRBD1	TRBJ1-2	TRBV28	TGTGCCAGCAGCTCTACAGGGGACTATGGCTACACCTTC	CASSSTGDYGYTF
NA	NA	TRBJ2-7	TRBV11-2	TGTGCCAGCAGCTTAGATTCGGCGGCCTCCTACGAGCAGTACTTC	CASSLDSAASYEQYF
NA	TRBD2	TRBJ2-7	TRBV7-9	TGTGCCAGCAGTCAAACGGCAGCGGGACCCTATGAGCAGTACTTC	CASSQTAAGPYEQYF
few	NA	TRBJ1-2	TRBV27	TGTGCCAGCAGTCGTGGGACACCTCCAAGCCCTTATGGCTACACCTTC	CASSRGTPPSPYGYTF
NA	NA	TRBJ2-1	TRBV29-1	TGCAGCGTTGGCGGCCAGTTCAATGAGCAGTTCTTC	CSVGGQFNEQFF
few	TRBD1	TRBJ1-6	TRBV28	TGTGCCGTCCTAAACCAGGGGGCCTCCCTAATGAATTCACCCCTCCACTTT	CAVLNQGASLMNSPLHF
NA	TRBD2	TRBJ2-1	TRBV27	TGTGCCAGCAGTCCCCAGAGGGAGGGGTCCTTCCACAATGAGCAGTTCTTC	CASSPQREGSFHNEQFF
NA	TRBD1	TRBJ1-2	TRBV2	TGTGCCAGCAGCGGGACAGGAACTAACTATGGCTACACCTTC	CASSGTGTNYGYTF
NA	TRBD1	TRBJ1-1	TRBV16	TGTGCCAGCAGCCATGGACAGGGGGCGCGGACTGAAGCTTTCTTT	CASSHGQGARTEAFF
NA	NA	TRBJ2-7	TRBV28	TGTGCCAGCAGTTTACTATCCGAGCAGTACTTC	CASSLLSEQYF
many	TRBD2	TRBJ2-4	TRBV11-2	TGTGCCAGCAGACGAGCGGGAGGACCGCTAGCCAAAAACATTCAGTACTTC	CASRRAGGPLAKNIQYF
many	NA	TRBJ1-2	TRBV28	TGTGCCAGCAGTTTGGGCCGGATAGATGGCTACACCTTC	CASSLGRIDGYTF
NA	TRBD2	TRBJ2-5	TRBV10-3	TGTGCCATCAGTGAGTGGGGGACTAGCGCCCAAGAGACCCAGTACTTC	CAISEWGTSAQETQYF
NA	NA	TRBJ1-5	TRBV20-1	TGCAGTGCGAGGGCGCGGACGGGCAATCAGCCCCAGCATTTT	CSARARTGNQPQHF
few	NA	TRBJ1-2	TRBV6-5	TGTGCCAGCAGGCGGACAGAGACCTATGGCTACACCTTC	CASRRTETYGYTF
few	NA	TRBJ1-4	TRBV12-3/TRBV12-4	TGTGCCAGCAGGACCGATGAAAAACTGTTTTTT	CASRTDEKLFF
many	TRBD1	TRBJ1-1	TRBV7-3	TGTGCCAGCAGCTCATTCACCCGAACAGGGGACACTGAAGCTTTCTTT	CASSSFTRTGDTEAFF
few	NA	TRBJ2-2	TRBV2	TGTGCCAGCAGTGATTTGGGTCTGAACACCGGGGAGCTGTTTTTT	CASSDLGLNTGELFF
many	TRBD1	TRBJ1-2	TRBV30	TGTGCCTGGAGTGTTCCGTATGTGGGGCAGGGGGCGAATGGCTACACCTTC	CAWSVPYVGQGANGYTF
NA	NA	TRBJ1-1	TRBV29-1	TGCAGCGTTGAAAAGGGGCTGAACACTGAAGCTTTCTTT	CSVEKGLNTEAFF
few	NA	TRBJ2-5	TRBV5-1	TGCGCCAGCAGCTTGGGAGTTGGTATTTCCTGGGAGACCCAGTACTTC	CASSLGVGISWETQYF
NA	NA	TRBJ2-7	TRBV6-1	TGTGCCAGCAGTGACCGGAAACCCTACGAGCAGTACTTC	CASSDRKPYEQYF
few	NA	TRBJ2-7	TRBV7-8	TGTGCCAGCAGCCGTCGGGCATACACCTACGAGCAGTACTTC	CASSRRAYTYEQYF
NA	TRBD2	TRBJ2-1	TRBV14	TGTGCCAGCAGCCCCTCCTACGCCCTAGCGGGCCAGGTCTTC	CASSPSYALAGQVF
few	NA	TRBJ2-1	TRBV12-3/TRBV12-4	TGTGCCAGCAGTTTCCCCGAGGTCGGGGGCCACAATGAGCAGTTCTTC	CASSFPEVGGHNEQFF
few	TRBD1	TRBJ1-2	TRBV12-3/TRBV12-4	TGTGCCAGCAGTTTAGGGTCGCAGGGGGAATCCTACACCTTC	CASSLGSQGESYTF
once	NA	TRBJ1-5	TRBV6-5	TGTGCCAGCAGACGGACAGTGCGCAATCAGCCCCAGCATTTT	CASRRTVRNQPQHF
NA	NA	TRBJ2-7	TRBV6-5	TGTGCCAGCAGTTATATAGGGGACCGGGACGAGCAGTACTTC	CASSYIGDRDEQYF
many	NA	TRBJ1-1	TRBV4-1	TGCGCCAGCAGCCAACCAATATTGAACACTGAAGCTTTCTTT	CASSQPILNTEAFF
NA	NA	TRBJ1-1	TRBV6-5	TGTGCCAGCAGTTACCCTCTACCCAAGGAACTCACCTTCAAGAACACTGAAGCTTTCTTT	CASSYPLPKELTFKNTEAFF
NA	NA	TRBJ1-1	TRBV7-8	TGTGCCAGCAGCCCAATGGGGGGTAACACTGAAGCTTTCTTT	CASSPMGGNTEAFF
NA	TRBD2	TRBJ2-7	TRBV6-4	TGTGCCAGCAGTGAGACTAGCGGGAGGGCCCTTACCTACGAGCAGTACTTC	CASSETSGRALTYEQYF